The entry below describes one T cell receptor beta chain. Its antigen is unidentified. This entry comes from a study of blood T cells in healthy people across ages. Study-wide points: Roughly linear age-related decline in beta diversity appeared, significant by age approximately 41. Compared with aged donors, long-lived donors showed fewer expanded clones, suggesting selection.

Donor samples were obtained from healthy Caucasian individuals from Russia, aged about 6 to 100. Alongside a J-beta primer mix, a sample-barcoded 5' primer served in a second PCR lasting 7 to 11 cycles. Each sample provided no less than 2.5 million CDR3-containing paired-end reads. In TCRdb, the 5' RACE reads were re-called with MiXCR into one record per CDR3 protein. The sample has about 930,000 distinct CDR3 sequences; about 27% are singletons. A further study also used this sample, focusing on T cells of mothers and their children.

Sequencing was carried out using blood. The receptor comes from a woman in her 40s in good health.

CDR3 in amino acids: CASRSWTQNTEAFF. The CDR3 DNA sequence: TGTGCCAGCCGGAGTTGGACGCAGAACACTGAAGCTTTCTTT. V is TRBV28 and J is TRBJ1-1; the D is unclear. V was cut by 8 bases and J by 1 base, with 14 bases left in between. In germline, CDR1 is MDHEN, CDR2 SYDVKM. This CDR3 region has 14 residues.